These T cell receptor beta chains were read from a single sample in a study of T cell responses to AZD1222 COVID-19 vaccine. Measured with immunoSEQ multiplex PCR; TCRdb has only the in-frame clones, and not every one. The sample carries approximately 150,000 clones, roughly 91% recorded once. Specimen: peripheral blood, collected 28 days after the second AZD1222 dose. These receptors originate from an adult who received the AZD1222 COVID-19 vaccine. CDR3s include the opening cysteine and the closing phenylalanine or tryptophan. The D gene is left open where the match is weak. For some rows the clone size is stated as once, few or many, or as a class when expanded; others skip it.

clone size | J gene | D gene | V gene | CDR3 DNA | CDR3 protein
- | TRBJ2-3 | - | TRBV24-1 | TGTGCCACCAGTGAGAGCACAGATACGCAGTATTTT | CATSESTDTQYF
- | TRBJ1-5 | - | TRBV5-1 | TGCGCCAGCAGCTTGCTTGGGGATCGCAATCAGCCCCAGCATTTT | CASSLLGDRNQPQHF
- | TRBJ1-5 | - | TRBV5-1 | TGCGCCAGCAGCTTGGGGGACTCCTTCAATCAGCCCCAGCATTTT | CASSLGDSFNQPQHF
- | TRBJ2-1 | - | TRBV12-3/TRBV12-4 | TGTGCCAGCAGCGAGACTAGAGCCTCGTTCTTC | CASSETRASFF
- | TRBJ1-1 | TRBD1 | TRBV7-9 | TGTGCCAGCAGCTTAAGTGAGGGGGCGCGTGGTGAAGCTTTCTTT | CASSLSEGARGEAFF
- | TRBJ1-2 | TRBD1 | TRBV5-1 | TGCGCCAGCAGCTTGGTGGGACAGGGACCTCATGGCTACACCTTC | CASSLVGQGPHGYTF
- | TRBJ1-1 | - | TRBV4-2 | TGTGCCAGCAGCCAAGAGCAGAACACTGAAGCTTTCTTT | CASSQEQNTEAFF
- | TRBJ2-3 | - | TRBV9 | TGTGCCAGCAGCGTAGGCACTTCAAACCTGGTCGATACGCAGTATTTT | CASSVGTSNLVDTQYF
- | TRBJ2-1 | - | TRBV11-3 | TGTGCCAGCAGCCAAACAGGGACTTACAATGAGCAGTTCTTC | CASSQTGTYNEQFF
- | TRBJ1-2 | - | TRBV10-2 | TGCGCCAGCGGAGCAGGGCGGGTAGATGGCTACACCTTC | CASGAGRVDGYTF
- | TRBJ2-5 | - | TRBV2 | TGTGCCAGCAGTGATAGGGGCCGGGCGGAGACCCAGTACTTC | CASSDRGRAETQYF
few | TRBJ1-2 | - | TRBV3-1/TRBV3-2 | TGTGCCAGCAGCCAAAACTATGGCTACACCTTC | CASSQNYGYTF
- | TRBJ1-4 | - | TRBV21-1 | TGTGCCAGCAGCAGGGAAGGACACCCCTACCCGCCAAAACTGTTTTTT | CASSREGHPYPPKLFF
- | TRBJ2-1 | TRBD1 | TRBV7-3 | TGTGCCAGCAGCCTCCAGGGGGCGCTTTACAATGAGCAGTTCTTC | CASSLQGALYNEQFF
- | TRBJ1-1 | - | TRBV7-6 | TGTGCCAGCAGCTTAGTTTCGGGGGCTGATGAAGCTTTCTTT | CASSLVSGADEAFF
- | TRBJ1-5 | - | TRBV3-1/TRBV3-2 | TGTGCCAGCAGCCAAGATACAACAGCCCATCAGCCCCAGCATTTT | CASSQDTTAHQPQHF
- | TRBJ1-5 | - | TRBV7-8 | TGTGCCAGCAGCTTAGTCTACAGGGTCCGGGATAGCAATCAGCCCCAGCATTTT | CASSLVYRVRDSNQPQHF
- | TRBJ2-5 | - | TRBV19 | TGTGCCAGTAGTAGCCGGGCCCAAGAGACCCAGTACTTC | CASSSRAQETQYF
- | TRBJ1-1 | - | TRBV29-1 | TGCAGCGCCGTCAGCACTGAAGCTTTCTTT | CSAVSTEAFF
- | TRBJ1-3 | - | TRBV19 | TGTGCCAGTAGTTTCGAGAACTCTGGAAACACCATATATTTT | CASSFENSGNTIYF
once | TRBJ1-4 | - | TRBV7-7 | TGTGCCAGCAGCTCCGGCAGGGGAACTAATGAAAAACTGTTTTTT | CASSSGRGTNEKLFF
- | TRBJ2-6 | - | TRBV6-1 | TGTGCCAGCAGTGAATGGGCTGGGGCCAACGTCCTGACTTTC | CASSEWAGANVLTF
- | TRBJ2-7 | TRBD2 | TRBV2 | TGTGCCAGCAGTACCCGGACTAGCGGGAGGGGCGAGCAGTACTTC | CASSTRTSGRGEQYF